This T cell receptor beta chain was retrieved from a study of blood T cell repertoires in COVID-19. The repertoire was sequenced with immunoSEQ multiplex PCR; TCRdb's copy has only in-frame clones and lacks some. Here the sample spans 150,000 to 200,000 clones, around 80% being singletons. Germline assignment: CDR1 SGHVS and CDR2 FNYEAQ. Trimming took 1 base from V and 5 from J; bases not matched to a gene: 2. This CDR3 has 15 residues. This sequence originates from a woman older than 75 with COVID-19, enrolled during active disease. The gene calls are TRBV7-6 and TRBJ2-5, with 12 bases matching TRBD2. Sequences were obtained from peripheral blood. The CDR3 here is CASSLETSGSETQYF. CDR3 nucleotide sequence: TGTGCCAGCAGCTTAGAGACTAGCGGGAGTGAGACCCAGTACTTC.